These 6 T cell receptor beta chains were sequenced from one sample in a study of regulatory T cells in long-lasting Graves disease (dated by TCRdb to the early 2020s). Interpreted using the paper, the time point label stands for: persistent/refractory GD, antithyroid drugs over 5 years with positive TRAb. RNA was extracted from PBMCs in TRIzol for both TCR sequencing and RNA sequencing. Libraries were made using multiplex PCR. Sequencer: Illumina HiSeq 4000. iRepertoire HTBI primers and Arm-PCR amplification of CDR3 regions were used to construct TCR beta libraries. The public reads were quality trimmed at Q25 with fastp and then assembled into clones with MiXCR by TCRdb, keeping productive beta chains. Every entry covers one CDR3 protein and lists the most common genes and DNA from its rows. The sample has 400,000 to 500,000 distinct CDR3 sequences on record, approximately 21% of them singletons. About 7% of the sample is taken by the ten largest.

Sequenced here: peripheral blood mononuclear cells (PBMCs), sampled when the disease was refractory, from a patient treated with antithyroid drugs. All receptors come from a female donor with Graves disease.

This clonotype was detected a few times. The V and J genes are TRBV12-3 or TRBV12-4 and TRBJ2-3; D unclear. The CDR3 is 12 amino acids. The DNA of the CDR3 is TGTGCTATAGGTTCTAGCACAGATACGCAGTATTTT. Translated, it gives CAIGSSTDTQYF.

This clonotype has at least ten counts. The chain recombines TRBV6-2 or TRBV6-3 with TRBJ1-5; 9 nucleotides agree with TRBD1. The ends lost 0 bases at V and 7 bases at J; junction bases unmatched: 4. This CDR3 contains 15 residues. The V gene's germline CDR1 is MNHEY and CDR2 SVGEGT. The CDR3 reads CASSYSWTGEQPQHF. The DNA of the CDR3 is TGTGCCAGCAGTTACTCGTGGACAGGGGAACAGCCCCAGCATTTT.

The CDR3 DNA sequence: TGTGCCAGCAGCCACTCCTTCTCGCGGGGGGCACGTTCACCCCTCCACTTT. Protein sequence: CASSHSFSRGARSPLHF. The J gene is TRBJ1-6, the V gene TRBV14; a possible D gene is TRBD1 (6 bases). Trimming removed 3 bases from V and 9 bases from J, with 21 bases in between. Germline CDR1 is SGHDN and CDR2 is FVKESK. The CDR3 is made up of 17 amino acids.

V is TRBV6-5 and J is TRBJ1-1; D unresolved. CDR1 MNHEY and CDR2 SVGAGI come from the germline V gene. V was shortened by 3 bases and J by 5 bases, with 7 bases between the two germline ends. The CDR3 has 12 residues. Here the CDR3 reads CASSYVATEAFF. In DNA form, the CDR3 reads TGTGCCAGCAGTTATGTTGCTACTGAAGCTTTCTTT.

The CDR3 DNA follows: TGTGCCAGCAGCTTGCTGGAGGCCAAAAACATTCAGTACTTC. This translates into CASSLLEAKNIQYF. This chain connects TRBV5-6 to TRBJ2-4, with D unresolved. V was cut by 1 base and J by 1 base, with 6 bases left in between. Germline CDR1 reads SGHDT; CDR2 reads YYEEEE. This CDR3 has 14 residues. Full variable domain (missing parts from reference TRBV5-6 and TRBJ2-4): DAGVTQSPTHLIKTRGQQVTLRCSPKSGHDTVSWYQQALGQGPQFIFQYYEEEERQRGNFPDRFSGHQFPNYSSELNVNALLLGDSALYLCASSLLEAKNIQYFGAGTRLSVL.

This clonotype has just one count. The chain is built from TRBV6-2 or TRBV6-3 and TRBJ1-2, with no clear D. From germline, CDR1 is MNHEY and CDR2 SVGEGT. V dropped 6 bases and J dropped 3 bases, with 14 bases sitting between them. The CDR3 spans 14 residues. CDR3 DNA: TGTGCCAGCAGAGACCTTGGACGGGACTATGGCTACACCTTC. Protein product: CASRDLGRDYGYTF.